Below are 17 T cell receptor beta chains sequenced from a single sample in a study of T-cell reconstitution after alpha-beta-depleted transplantation in children. Preparation of the TCRbeta library used unique molecular identifiers. TCRdb reprocessed the PCR reads via MiXCR and lists one record per CDR3 protein. This table holds hundreds of thousands of distinct CDR3 sequences, 13% found once. The input for sequencing was PBMCs, taken before TCRalphabeta/CD19-depleted stem cell transplant. These receptors came from a girl aged 2-15 years with congenital amegakaryocytic thrombocytopenia, due to receive a stem cell transplant.

CDR3 nucleotides: TGCGCCAGCAGCCAGCCGGGACTAGCGGGTAGCACAGATACGCAGTATTTT. Amino acid sequence: CASSQPGLAGSTDTQYF. The chain uses TRBV4-1 and TRBJ2-3; 12 nucleotides agree with TRBD2. Trimming removed 3 bases from V and 0 bases from J; junction bases left unmatched: 4. Germline CDR1 reads MGHRA; CDR2 reads YSYEKL. The CDR3 runs to 17 residues.

This clonotype was found a few times. This sequence joins TRBV5-1 and TRBJ2-1, with 8 bases identical to TRBD2. The trim removed 4 bases at V and 7 bases at J, leaving 10 bases unmatched. The CDR3 is 15 amino acids. Germline V CDR1 and CDR2: SGHRS, YFSETQ. The CDR3 sequence: CASSRASGSVNEQFF. As DNA, the CDR3 is TGCGCCAGCAGCCGGGCCAGCGGGAGTGTTAATGAGCAGTTCTTC.

The table lists this clonotype with a few counts. This chain joins TRBV27 and TRBJ2-4, with 9 bases that match TRBD2. The germline gives CDR1 MNHEY, CDR2 SMNVEV (reference sequence). Trimming removed 4 bases from V and 0 bases from J; junction bases left unmatched: 7. This CDR3 is 17 amino acids long. The CDR3, as DNA: TGTGCCAGCAGTTCCCCTTGGCGGGAGGGAGCCAAAAACATTCAGTACTTC. Translation gives CASSSPWREGAKNIQYF.

This clonotype has a single count. The gene calls are TRBV10-3 and TRBJ2-1; TRBD1 matches at 11 bases. Germline trimming cut 9 bases from V and 9 bases from J; bases unmatched to any gene: 7. CDR1 is ENHRY, CDR2 SYGVKD, per germline. The CDR3 covers 13 residues. This CDR3 is CAISPGQGVEQFF. DNA of the CDR3: TGTGCCATATCTCCGGGACAGGGGGTTGAGCAGTTCTTC.

This clonotype was seen repeatedly, ten times or more. V and J are TRBV7-6 and TRBJ1-5, with D hard to call. Trimming cost V 5 bases and J 5 bases, with 16 bases left between them. The CDR3 runs 15 residues. Germline V CDR1 and CDR2: SGHVS, FNYEAQ. The CDR3 is CASSLGARGDQPQHF. CDR3 DNA sequence: TGTGCCAGCAGCCTCGGAGCGCGTGGGGATCAGCCCCAGCATTTT.

For this clonotype: A read error may explain this, as a much larger clone is one base away. V usage is TRBV20-1 and J usage is TRBJ2-1; D is undetermined. The length of the CDR3 is 12 residues. Germline CDR1 and CDR2: DFQATT and SNEGSKA (reference sequence). This CDR3 is CSAQESTHEQSF. CDR3 coding DNA: TGCAGTGCTCAGGAGAGTACCCATGAGCAGTCCTTC.

This chain links TRBV15 with TRBJ1-4; D is unresolved. The germline V gene encodes CDR1 LNHNV and CDR2 YYDKDF (reference sequence). The V end lost 0 bases, the J end lost 0 bases, and 8 bases lay between the germline ends. This CDR3 spans 16 amino acids. The CDR3 spells CATSRDSRATNEKLFF. The CDR3 nucleotides are TGTGCCACCAGCAGAGATTCAAGAGCAACTAATGAAAAACTGTTTTTT.

This clonotype was found many times. The rearrangement joins TRBV20-1 to TRBJ2-4, with 13 bases matching TRBD2. The germline V gene has CDR1 DFQATT and CDR2 SNEGSKA (reference sequence). The CDR3 extends over 20 amino acids. V was pared by 0 bases and J by 4 bases, with 15 bases of the junction left unmatched. The CDR3 region has the DNA TGCAGTGCTAGAGATACCCCCCCGGGACTAGCGGGATTGGGGAAAAACATTCAGTACTTC. Its protein product is CSARDTPPGLAGLGKNIQYF.

This clonotype was picked up many times. The chain employs TRBV5-6 and TRBJ1-2; TRBD1 matches 7 bases. The CDR3 is made up of 17 amino acids. Germline V gene sequence: CDR1 SGHDT, CDR2 YYEEEE. The junction had 12 bases not matched to a gene; V was cut back by 4 bases and J by 0 bases. The CDR3 loop reads CASSAPLGTDPNYGYTF. The CDR3, as DNA: TGTGCCAGCAGCGCACCCCTCGGGACAGATCCTAACTATGGCTACACCTTC.

A remark on this clonotype: This may be a read error, as it is one base from a much larger clone. The V and J genes are TRBV5-1 and TRBJ2-1; 10 nucleotides align to TRBD2. In germline, CDR1 is SGHRS, CDR2 YFSETQ. Germline trimming cut 2 bases from V and 2 bases from J; bases unmatched to any gene: 4. The CDR3 covers 16 residues. For the CDR3, the DNA is TGCGCCAGCAGCTTCACTAGCGGGAAAACCTACAATGAGCAGTTCTTC. Its translation: CASSFTSGKTYNEQFF.

Only a few counts were recorded for this clonotype. The chain couples TRBV15 to TRBJ2-5, with 7 bases identical to TRBD2. CDR3 size: 15 residues. CDR1 LNHNV and CDR2 YYDKDF come from the germline V gene (reference sequence). V shed 5 bases, J shed 5 bases, and the junction held 11 bases outside the gene matches. The CDR3, as DNA: TGTGCCACCAGCGGCGGGGGACTACAGGTGGAGACCCAGTACTTC. Translated: CATSGGGLQVETQYF. Full variable domain (rest looked up from reference TRBV15 and TRBJ2-5): DAMVIQNPRYQVTQFGKPVTLSCSQTLNHNVMYWYQQKSSQAPKLLFHYYDKDFNNEADTPDNFQSRRPNTSFCFLDIRSPGLGDTAMYLCATSGGGLQVETQYFGPGTRLLVL.

This clonotype was seen ten or more times. The chain combines TRBV29-1 with TRBJ2-3, with D possibly TRBD2 on 6 matching bases. CDR1 and CDR2 from the germline V gene are SQVTM and ANQGSEA. This CDR3 spans 13 amino acids. The ends were cut back, 6 bases at V and 1 base at J, with 11 bases in the middle. Here the CDR3 DNA reads TGCAGCGTAGTCGGGAGTCGCACAGATACGCAGTATTTT. Translating gives CSVVGSRTDTQYF.

This clonotype has more than one count but fewer than ten. This could be a read error, since a much larger clone is one nucleotide away. The rearrangement uses TRBV3-1 and TRBJ2-3; perhaps TRBD1 as D (6 bases). Trimming pared 4 bases from V and 2 bases from J, leaving 10 bases between. The CDR3 is made up of 14 amino acids. The germline V gene encodes CDR1 LGHDT and CDR2 YNNKEL (reference sequence). In DNA, the CDR3 is TGTGCCAGCAGCCGGAACAGGGTCACAGATACGCAGTATTTT. The encoded protein is CASSRNRVTDTQYF.

The table lists this clonotype with many counts. This chain joins TRBV20-1 and TRBJ1-4, with TRBD1 identical over 9 bases. Trimming took 3 bases from V and 8 from J; bases not matched to a gene: 7. The V gene's germline CDR1 is DFQATT and CDR2 SNEGSKA (reference sequence). The CDR3 covers 14 residues. The CDR3 nucleotides are TGCAGTGCTAGGGACCTGACAGGGGGAGAAAAACTGTTTTTT. Translating gives CSARDLTGGEKLFF.

This chain joins TRBV5-1 and TRBJ2-1; maybe TRBD2 (5 bases). The CDR3 sequence is 15 residues long. The germline CDR1 and CDR2 sequences are SGHRS and YFSETQ. Trimming left V 4 bases short and J 8 bases short, with 19 bases between. CDR3 in amino acids: CASSEGGLVVDEQFF. DNA of the CDR3: TGCGCCAGCAGCGAAGGAGGTCTAGTGGTAGATGAGCAGTTCTTC.

This chain uses TRBV3-1 with TRBJ2-1, with 11 bases that match TRBD2. CDR3 length: 18 residues. Trimming cost V 5 bases and J 9 bases; bases outside gene matches: 18. Germline V CDR1 and CDR2: LGHDT, YNNKEL (reference sequence). The CDR3 DNA follows: TGTGCCAGCAGCTATACGTTCCAGGGACTAGCGGTCCGAGGTGAGCAGTTCTTC. This codes for CASSYTFQGLAVRGEQFF.

This clonotype was seen ten or more times. This chain connects TRBV24-1 to TRBJ2-1, with 11 bases matching TRBD2. This CDR3 spans 18 amino acids. Germline CDR1 is KGHDR and CDR2 is SFDVKD. Trimming cost V 5 bases and J 2 bases; bases outside gene matches: 10. DNA of the CDR3: TGTGCCACCAGTGGTTCGGGACTAGCGGATCCTACCTACAATGAGCAGTTCTTC. It yields the protein CATSGSGLADPTYNEQFF.